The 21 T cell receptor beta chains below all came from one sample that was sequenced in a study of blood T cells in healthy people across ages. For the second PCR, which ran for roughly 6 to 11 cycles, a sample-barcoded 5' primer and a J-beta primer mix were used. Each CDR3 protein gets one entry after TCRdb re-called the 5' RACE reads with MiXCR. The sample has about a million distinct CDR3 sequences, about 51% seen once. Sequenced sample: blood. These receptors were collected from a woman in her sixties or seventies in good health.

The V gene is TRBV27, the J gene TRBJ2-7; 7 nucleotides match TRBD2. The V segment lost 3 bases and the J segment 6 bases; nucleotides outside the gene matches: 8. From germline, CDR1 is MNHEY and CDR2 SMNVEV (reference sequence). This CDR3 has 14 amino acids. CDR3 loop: CASSFGLGEAEQYF. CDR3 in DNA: TGTGCCAGCAGTTTCGGACTAGGTGAGGCCGAGCAGTACTTC.

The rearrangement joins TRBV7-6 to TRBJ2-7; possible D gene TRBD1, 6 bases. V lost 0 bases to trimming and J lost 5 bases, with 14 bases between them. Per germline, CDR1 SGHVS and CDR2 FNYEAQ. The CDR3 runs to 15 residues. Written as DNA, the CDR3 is TGTGCCAGCAGCTTAGCAGGGACATCTTTCAACGAGCAGTACTTC. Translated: CASSLAGTSFNEQYF.

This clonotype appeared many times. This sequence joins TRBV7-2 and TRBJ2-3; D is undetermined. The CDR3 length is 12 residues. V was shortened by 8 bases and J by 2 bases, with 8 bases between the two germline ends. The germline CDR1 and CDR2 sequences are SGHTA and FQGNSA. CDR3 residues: CASSHFTDTQYF. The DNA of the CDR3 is TGTGCCAGCTCCCATTTCACAGATACGCAGTATTTT.

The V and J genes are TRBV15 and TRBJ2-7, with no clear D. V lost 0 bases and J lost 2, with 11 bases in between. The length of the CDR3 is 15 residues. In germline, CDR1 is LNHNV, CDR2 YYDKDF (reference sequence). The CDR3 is CATSREYDRAYEQYF. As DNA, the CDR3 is TGTGCCACCAGCAGAGAGTACGACCGCGCCTACGAGCAGTACTTC.

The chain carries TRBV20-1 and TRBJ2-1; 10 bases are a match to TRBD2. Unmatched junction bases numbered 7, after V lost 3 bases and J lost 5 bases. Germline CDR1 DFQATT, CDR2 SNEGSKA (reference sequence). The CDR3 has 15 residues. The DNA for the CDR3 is TGCAGTGCTAGGGCTAGCGGGAGAGACAACAATGAGCAGTTCTTC. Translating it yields CSARASGRDNNEQFF.

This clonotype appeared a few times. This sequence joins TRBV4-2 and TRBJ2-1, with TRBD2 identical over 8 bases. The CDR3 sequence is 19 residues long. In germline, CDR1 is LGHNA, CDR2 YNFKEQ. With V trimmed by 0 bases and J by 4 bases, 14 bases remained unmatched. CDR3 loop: CASSQDPRLAGNIYNEQFF. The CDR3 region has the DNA TGTGCCAGCAGCCAAGATCCCCGGCTAGCGGGTAACATTTACAATGAGCAGTTCTTC.

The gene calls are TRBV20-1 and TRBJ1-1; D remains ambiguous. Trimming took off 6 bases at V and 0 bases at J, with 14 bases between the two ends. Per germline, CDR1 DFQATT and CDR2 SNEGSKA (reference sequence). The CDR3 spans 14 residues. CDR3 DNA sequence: TGCAGTGCGCAGCCCATAGGCGTGAACACTGAAGCTTTCTTT. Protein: CSAQPIGVNTEAFF.

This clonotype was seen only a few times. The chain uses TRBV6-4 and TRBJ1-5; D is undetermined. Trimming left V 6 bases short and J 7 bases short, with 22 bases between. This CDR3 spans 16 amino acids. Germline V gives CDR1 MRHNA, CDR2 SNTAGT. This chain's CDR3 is CASRPPGPELEQPQHF. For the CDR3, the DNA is TGTGCCAGCAGACCACCGGGCCCGGAATTAGAGCAGCCCCAGCATTTT.

The DNA of the CDR3 is TGTGCCAGCAGCTTAGATCGGTCCTTTATGGGACAGCGAAGCACAGATACGCAGTATTTT. Translating it yields CASSLDRSFMGQRSTDTQYF. This chain uses TRBV11-2 with TRBJ2-3; 7 bases fit TRBD1. The germline gives CDR1 SGHAT, CDR2 FQNNGV. Unmatched junction bases numbered 15, after V lost 0 bases and J lost 0 bases. This CDR3 is 20 amino acids long.

The CDR3 is CASSLIRGQGSYEQYF. The CDR3 DNA is TGTGCCAGCAGTTTAATTCGAGGACAGGGTAGTTACGAGCAGTACTTC. The rearrangement joins TRBV12-3 or TRBV12-4 to TRBJ2-7; 8 bases match TRBD1. The CDR3 runs to 16 residues. The V gene end was trimmed by 2 bases and the J gene end by 4 bases; junction bases not matched to a gene: 10.

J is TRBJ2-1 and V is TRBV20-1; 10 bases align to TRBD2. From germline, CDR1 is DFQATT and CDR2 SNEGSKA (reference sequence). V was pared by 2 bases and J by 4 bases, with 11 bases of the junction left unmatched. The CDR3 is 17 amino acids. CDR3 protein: CSARKAGGTPIYNEQFF. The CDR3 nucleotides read TGCAGTGCTAGAAAAGCGGGAGGGACACCTATTTACAATGAGCAGTTCTTC.

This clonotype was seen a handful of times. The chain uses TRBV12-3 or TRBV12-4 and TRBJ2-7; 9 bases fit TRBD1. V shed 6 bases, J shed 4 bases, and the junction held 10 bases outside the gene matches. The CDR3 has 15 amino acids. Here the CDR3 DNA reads TGTGCCAGCAGGGACTCTGGACAGGGGATGTACGAGCAGTACTTC. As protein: CASRDSGQGMYEQYF.

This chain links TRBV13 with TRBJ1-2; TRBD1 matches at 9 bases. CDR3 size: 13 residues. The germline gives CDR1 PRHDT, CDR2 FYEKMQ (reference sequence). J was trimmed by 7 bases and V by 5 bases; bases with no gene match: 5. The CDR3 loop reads CASSATGGVGYTF. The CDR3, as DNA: TGTGCCAGCAGCGCGACAGGGGGAGTTGGCTACACCTTC. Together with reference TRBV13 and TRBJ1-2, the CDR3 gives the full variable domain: AAGVIQSPRHLIKEKRETATLKCYPIPRHDTVYWYQQGPGQDPQFLISFYEKMQSDKGSIPDRFSAQQFSDYHSELNMSSLELGDSALYFCASSATGGVGYTFGSGTRLTVV.

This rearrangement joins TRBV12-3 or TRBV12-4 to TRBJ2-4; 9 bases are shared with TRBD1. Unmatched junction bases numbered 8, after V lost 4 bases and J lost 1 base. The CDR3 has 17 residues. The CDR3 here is CASSSNLDRGAKNIQYF. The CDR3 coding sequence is TGTGCCAGCAGTTCCAACCTTGACAGGGGGGCCAAAAACATTCAGTACTTC.

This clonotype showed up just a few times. The CDR3 bases are TGCAGTGCCGAAAGTGGGACCGGGGCAGGGGGTTTTGAGACCCAGTACTTC. It codes for CSAESGTGAGGFETQYF. This chain uses TRBV20-1 with TRBJ2-5, with 7 bases identical to TRBD1. Germline-derived CDR1 and CDR2 are DFQATT and SNEGSKA (reference sequence). With V trimmed by 6 bases and J by 5 bases, 21 bases remained unmatched. The CDR3 sequence is 17 residues long.

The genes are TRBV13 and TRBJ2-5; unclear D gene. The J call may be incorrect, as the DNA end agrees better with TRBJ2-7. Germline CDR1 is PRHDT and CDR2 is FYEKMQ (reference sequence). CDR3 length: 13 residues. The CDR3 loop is CASSLAGWAEQYF. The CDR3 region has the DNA TGTGCCAGCAGCTTAGCCGGTTGGGCCGAGCAGTACTTC.

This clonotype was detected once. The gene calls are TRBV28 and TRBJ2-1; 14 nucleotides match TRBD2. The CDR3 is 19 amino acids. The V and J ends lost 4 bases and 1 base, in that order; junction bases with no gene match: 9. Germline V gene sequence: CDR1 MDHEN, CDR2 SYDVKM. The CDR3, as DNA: TGTGCCAGCAGTTCGTCCGGGACTAGCGGGAGAGGATCCTACAATGAGCAGTTCTTC. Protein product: CASSSSGTSGRGSYNEQFF.

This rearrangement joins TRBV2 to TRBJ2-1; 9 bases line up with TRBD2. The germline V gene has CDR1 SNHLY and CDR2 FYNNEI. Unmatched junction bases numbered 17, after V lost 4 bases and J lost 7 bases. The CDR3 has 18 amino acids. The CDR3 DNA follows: TGTGCCAGCAGTGCCGACTACAGCGGGAGGTCCCCCAGGAATGAGCAGTTCTTC. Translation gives CASSADYSGRSPRNEQFF. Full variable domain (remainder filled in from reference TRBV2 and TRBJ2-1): EPEVTQTPSHQVTQMGQEVILRCVPISNHLYFYWYRQILGQKVEFLVSFYNNEISEKSEIFDDQFSVERPDGSNFTLKIRSTKLEDSAMYFCASSADYSGRSPRNEQFFGPGTRLTVL.

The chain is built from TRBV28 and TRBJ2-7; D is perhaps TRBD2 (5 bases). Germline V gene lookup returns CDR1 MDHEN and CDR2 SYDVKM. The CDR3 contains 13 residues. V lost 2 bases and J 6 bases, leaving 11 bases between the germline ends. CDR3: CASSLVGAFEQYF. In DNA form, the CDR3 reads TGTGCCAGCAGTTTAGTGGGAGCGTTCGAGCAGTACTTC.

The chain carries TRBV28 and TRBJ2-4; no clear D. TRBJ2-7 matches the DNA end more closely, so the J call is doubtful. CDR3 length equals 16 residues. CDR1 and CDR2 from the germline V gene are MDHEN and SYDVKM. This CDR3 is CASSGVVGSLVYEQYF. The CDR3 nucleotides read TGTGCCAGCAGTGGTGTAGTAGGGTCTCTGGTTTACGAGCAGTACTTC.

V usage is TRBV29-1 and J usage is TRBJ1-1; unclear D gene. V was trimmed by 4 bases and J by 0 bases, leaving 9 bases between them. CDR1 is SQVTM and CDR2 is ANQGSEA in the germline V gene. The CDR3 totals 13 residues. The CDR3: CSVGEDLNTEAFF. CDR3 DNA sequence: TGCAGCGTTGGGGAGGACCTGAACACTGAAGCTTTCTTT. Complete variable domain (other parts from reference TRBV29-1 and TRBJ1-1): SAVISQKPSRDICQRGTSLTIQCQVDSQVTMMFWYRQQPGQSLTLIATANQGSEATYESGFVIDKFPISRPNLTFSTLTVSNMSPEDSSIYLCSVGEDLNTEAFFGQGTRLTVV.